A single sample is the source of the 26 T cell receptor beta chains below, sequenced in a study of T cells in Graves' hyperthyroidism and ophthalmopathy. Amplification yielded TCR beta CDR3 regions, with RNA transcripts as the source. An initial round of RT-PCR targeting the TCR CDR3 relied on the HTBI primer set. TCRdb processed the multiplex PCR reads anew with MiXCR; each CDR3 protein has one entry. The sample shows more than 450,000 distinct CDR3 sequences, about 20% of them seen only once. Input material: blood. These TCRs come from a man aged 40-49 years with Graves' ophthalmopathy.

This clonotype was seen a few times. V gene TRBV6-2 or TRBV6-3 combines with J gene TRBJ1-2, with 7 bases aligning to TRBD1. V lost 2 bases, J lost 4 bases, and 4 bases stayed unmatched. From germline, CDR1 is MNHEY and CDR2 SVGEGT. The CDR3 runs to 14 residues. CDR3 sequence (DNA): TGTGCCAGCAGTTACGCGTCAGGGGGCTATGGCTACACCTTC. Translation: CASSYASGGYGYTF.

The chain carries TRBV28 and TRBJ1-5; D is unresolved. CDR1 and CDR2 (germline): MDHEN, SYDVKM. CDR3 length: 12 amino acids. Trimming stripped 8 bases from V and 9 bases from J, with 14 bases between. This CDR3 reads CASREEGRPQHF. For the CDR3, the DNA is TGTGCCAGCCGCGAAGAAGGAAGGCCCCAGCATTTT.

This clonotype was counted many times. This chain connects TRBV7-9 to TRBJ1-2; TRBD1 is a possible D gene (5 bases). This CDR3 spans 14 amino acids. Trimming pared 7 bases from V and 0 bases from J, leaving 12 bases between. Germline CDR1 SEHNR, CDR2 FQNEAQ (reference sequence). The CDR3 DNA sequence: TGTGCCAGCACCCGGGGGACCACTAACTATGGCTACACCTTC. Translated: CASTRGTTNYGYTF.

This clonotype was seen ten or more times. The DNA of the CDR3 is TGCAGTGCTAGAGATCATGCAGGGATCTCCTACGAGCAGTACTTC. This sequence encodes CSARDHAGISYEQYF. The rearrangement joins TRBV20-1 to TRBJ2-7; D perhaps matches TRBD1 (5 bases). This CDR3 region has 15 residues. Trimming shortened V by 0 bases and J by 0 bases, and 12 bases separated the two germline ends. Germline values: CDR1 DFQATT, CDR2 SNEGSKA (reference sequence).

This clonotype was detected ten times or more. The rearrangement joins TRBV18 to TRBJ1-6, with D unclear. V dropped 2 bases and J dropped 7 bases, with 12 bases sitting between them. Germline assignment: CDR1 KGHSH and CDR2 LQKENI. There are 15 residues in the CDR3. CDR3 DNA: TGTGCCAGCTCACCAGATACAGCGAGGAATTCACCCCTCCACTTT. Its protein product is CASSPDTARNSPLHF.

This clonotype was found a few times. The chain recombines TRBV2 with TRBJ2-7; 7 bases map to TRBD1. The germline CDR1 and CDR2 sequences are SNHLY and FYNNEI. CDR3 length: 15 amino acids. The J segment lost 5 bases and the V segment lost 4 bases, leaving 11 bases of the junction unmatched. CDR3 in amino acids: CASSAGQLLRDEQYF. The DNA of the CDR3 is TGTGCCAGCAGTGCGGGACAGCTACTAAGGGACGAGCAGTACTTC.

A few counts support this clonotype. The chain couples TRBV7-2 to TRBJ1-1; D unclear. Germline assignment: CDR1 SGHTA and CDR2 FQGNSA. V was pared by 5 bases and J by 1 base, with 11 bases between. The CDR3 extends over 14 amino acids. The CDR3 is CASSPRPGNTEAFF. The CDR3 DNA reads TGTGCCAGCAGCCCTCGGCCCGGGAACACTGAAGCTTTCTTT. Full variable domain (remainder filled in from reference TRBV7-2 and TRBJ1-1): GAGVSQSPSNKVTEKGKDVELRCDPISGHTALYWYRQSLGQGLEFLIYFQGNSAPDKSGLPSDRFSAERTGGSVSTLTIQRTQQEDSAVYLCASSPRPGNTEAFFGQGTRLTVV.

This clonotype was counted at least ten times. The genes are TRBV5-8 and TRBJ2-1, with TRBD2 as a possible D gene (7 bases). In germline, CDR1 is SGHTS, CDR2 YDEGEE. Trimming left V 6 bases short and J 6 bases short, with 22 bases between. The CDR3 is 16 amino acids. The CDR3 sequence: CASTIGGGGDFNEQFF. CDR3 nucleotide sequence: TGTGCCAGCACCATAGGAGGGGGGGGGGATTTCAATGAGCAGTTCTTC.

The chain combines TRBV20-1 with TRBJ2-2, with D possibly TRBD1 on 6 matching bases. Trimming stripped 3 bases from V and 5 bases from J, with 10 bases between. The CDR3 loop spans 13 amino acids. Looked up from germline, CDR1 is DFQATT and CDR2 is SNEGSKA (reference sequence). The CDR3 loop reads CSASGRGTGELFF. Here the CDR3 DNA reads TGCAGTGCTAGTGGAAGGGGGACCGGGGAGCTGTTTTTT.

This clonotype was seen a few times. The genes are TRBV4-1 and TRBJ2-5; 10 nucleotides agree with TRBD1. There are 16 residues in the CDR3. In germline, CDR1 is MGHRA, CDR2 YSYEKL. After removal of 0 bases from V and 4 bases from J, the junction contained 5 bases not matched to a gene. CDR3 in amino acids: CASSQDIDRGLETQYF. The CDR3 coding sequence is TGCGCCAGCAGCCAAGACATCGACAGGGGGCTAGAGACCCAGTACTTC.

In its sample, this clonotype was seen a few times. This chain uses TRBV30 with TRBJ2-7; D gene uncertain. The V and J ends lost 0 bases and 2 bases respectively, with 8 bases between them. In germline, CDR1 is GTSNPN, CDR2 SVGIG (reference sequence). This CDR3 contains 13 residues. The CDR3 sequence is CAWSVGAAYEQYF. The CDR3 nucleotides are TGTGCCTGGAGTGTTGGTGCAGCCTACGAGCAGTACTTC.

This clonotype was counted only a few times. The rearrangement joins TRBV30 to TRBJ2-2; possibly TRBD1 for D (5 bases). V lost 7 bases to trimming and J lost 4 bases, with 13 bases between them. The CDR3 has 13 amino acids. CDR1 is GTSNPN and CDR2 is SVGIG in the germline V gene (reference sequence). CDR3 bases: TGTGCCTTCCTAGGACACTCCACCGGGGAGCTGTTTTTT. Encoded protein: CAFLGHSTGELFF.

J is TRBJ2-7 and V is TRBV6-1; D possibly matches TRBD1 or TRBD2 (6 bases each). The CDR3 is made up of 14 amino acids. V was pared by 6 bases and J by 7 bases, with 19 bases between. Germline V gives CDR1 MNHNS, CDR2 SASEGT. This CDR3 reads CASSQSPGAEEQYF. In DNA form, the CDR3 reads TGTGCCAGCAGCCAATCGCCGGGGGCTGAAGAGCAGTACTTC.

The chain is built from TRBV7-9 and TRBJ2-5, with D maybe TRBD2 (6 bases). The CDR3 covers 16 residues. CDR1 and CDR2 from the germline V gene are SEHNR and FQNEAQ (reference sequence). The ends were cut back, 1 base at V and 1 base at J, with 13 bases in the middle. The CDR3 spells CASSLGSGGVQETQYF. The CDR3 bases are TGTGCCAGCAGCTTAGGCTCGGGCGGGGTCCAAGAGACCCAGTACTTC.

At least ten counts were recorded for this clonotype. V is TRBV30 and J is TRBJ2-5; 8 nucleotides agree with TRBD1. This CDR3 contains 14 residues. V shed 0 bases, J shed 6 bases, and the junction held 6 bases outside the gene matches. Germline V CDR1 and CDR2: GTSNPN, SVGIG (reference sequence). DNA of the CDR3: TGTGCCTGGAGTGTACCTGGACAGGGACAGACCCAGTACTTC. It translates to CAWSVPGQGQTQYF.

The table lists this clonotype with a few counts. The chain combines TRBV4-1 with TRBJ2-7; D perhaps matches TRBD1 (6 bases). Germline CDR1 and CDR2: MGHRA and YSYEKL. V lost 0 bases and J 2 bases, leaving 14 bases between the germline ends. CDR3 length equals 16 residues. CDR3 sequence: CASSQDSGTRPYEQYF. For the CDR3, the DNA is TGCGCCAGCAGCCAAGATTCAGGGACAAGGCCCTACGAGCAGTACTTC.

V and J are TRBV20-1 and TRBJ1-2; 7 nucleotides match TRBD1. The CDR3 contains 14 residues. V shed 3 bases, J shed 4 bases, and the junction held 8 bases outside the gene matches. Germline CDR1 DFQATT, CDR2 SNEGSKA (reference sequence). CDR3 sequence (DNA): TGCAGTGCTAGTTCCAGGGGGGTCGTCTATGGCTACACCTTC. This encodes CSASSRGVVYGYTF.

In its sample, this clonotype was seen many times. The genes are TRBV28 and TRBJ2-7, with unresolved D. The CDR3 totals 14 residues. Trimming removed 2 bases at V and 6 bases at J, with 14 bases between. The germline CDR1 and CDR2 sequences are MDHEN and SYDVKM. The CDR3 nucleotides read TGTGCCAGCAGTTTAGTAGGAATGGATACCGAGCAGTACTTC. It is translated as CASSLVGMDTEQYF.

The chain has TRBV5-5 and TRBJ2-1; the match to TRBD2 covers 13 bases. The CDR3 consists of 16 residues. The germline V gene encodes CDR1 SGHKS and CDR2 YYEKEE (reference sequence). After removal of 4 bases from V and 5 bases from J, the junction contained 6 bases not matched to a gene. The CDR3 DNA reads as TGTGCCAGCAGCGTAGGACTAGCGGGAGTCAACAATGAGCAGTTCTTC. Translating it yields CASSVGLAGVNNEQFF.

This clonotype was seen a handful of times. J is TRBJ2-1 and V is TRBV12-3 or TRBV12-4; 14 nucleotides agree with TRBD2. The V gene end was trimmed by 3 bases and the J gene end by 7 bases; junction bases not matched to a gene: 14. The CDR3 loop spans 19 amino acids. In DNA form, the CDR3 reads TGTGCCAGCAGTTTTTCCCCGGGACTAGCGGGAGACTTCGTTAATGAGCAGTTCTTC. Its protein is CASSFSPGLAGDFVNEQFF.

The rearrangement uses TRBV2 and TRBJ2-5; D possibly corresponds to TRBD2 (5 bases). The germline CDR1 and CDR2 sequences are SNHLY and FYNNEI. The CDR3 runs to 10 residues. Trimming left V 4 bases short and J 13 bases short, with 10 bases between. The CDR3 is CASSVPSPYF. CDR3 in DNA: TGTGCCAGCAGTGTTCCTAGCCCGTACTTC. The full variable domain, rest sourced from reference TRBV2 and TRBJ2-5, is EPEVTQTPSHQVTQMGQEVILRCVPISNHLYFYWYRQILGQKVEFLVSFYNNEISEKSEIFDDQFSVERPDGSNFTLKIRSTKLEDSAMYFCASSVPSPYFGPGTRLLVL.

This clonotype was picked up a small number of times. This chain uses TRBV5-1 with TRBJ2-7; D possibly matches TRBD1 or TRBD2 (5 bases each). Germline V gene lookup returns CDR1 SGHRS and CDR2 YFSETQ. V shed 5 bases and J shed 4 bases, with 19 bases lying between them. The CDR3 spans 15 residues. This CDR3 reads CASRDPGLGGYEQYF. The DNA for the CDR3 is TGCGCCAGCAGGGATCCGGGTCTTGGGGGTTACGAGCAGTACTTC.

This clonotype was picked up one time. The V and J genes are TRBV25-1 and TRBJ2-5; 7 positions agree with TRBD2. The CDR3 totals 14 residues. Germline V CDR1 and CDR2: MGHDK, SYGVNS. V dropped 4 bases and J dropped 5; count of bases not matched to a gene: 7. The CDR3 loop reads CASSGGGGTETQYF. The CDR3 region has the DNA TGTGCCAGCAGTGGGGGGGGGGGGACGGAGACCCAGTACTTC. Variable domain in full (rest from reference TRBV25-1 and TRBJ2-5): EADIYQTPRYLVIGTGKKITLECSQTMGHDKMYWYQQDPGMELHLIHYSYGVNSTEKGDLSSESTVSRIRTEHFPLTLESARPSHTSQYLCASSGGGGTETQYFGPGTRLLVL.

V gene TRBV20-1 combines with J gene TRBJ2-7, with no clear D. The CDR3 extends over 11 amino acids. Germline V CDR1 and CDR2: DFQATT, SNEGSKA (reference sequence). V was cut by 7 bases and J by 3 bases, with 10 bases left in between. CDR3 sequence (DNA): TGCAGTGTCTCCAAGCTCTACGAGCAGTACTTC. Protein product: CSVSKLYEQYF.

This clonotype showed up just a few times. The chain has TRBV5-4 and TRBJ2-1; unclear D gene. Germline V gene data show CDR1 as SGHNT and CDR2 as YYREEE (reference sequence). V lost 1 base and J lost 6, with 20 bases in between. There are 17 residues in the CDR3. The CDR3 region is CASSLFVLATAINEQFF. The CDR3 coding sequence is TGTGCCAGCAGCTTGTTTGTCCTGGCAACAGCCATCAATGAGCAGTTCTTC.

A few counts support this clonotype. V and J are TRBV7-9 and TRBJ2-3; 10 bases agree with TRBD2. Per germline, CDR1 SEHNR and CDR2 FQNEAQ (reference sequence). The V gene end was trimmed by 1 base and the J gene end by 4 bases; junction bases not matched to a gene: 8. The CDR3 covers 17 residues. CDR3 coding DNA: TGTGCCAGCAGCTTAGAAACTAGCGGGATATTAGCAGATACGCAGTATTTT. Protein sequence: CASSLETSGILADTQYF.